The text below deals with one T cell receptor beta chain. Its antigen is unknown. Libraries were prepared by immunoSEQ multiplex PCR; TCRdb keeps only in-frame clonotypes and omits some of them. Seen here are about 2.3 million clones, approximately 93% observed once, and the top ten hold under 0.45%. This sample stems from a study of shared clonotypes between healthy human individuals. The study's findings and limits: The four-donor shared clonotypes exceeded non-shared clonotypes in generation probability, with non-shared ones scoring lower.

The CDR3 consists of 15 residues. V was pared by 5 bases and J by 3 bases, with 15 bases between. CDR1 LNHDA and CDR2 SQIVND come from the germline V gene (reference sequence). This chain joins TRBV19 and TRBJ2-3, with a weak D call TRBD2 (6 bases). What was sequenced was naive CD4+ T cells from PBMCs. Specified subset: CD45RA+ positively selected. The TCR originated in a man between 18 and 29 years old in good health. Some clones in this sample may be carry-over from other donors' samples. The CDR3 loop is CASSPREFPTDTQYF. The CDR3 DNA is TGTGCCAGTAGTCCTCGGGAGTTTCCGACAGATACGCAGTATTTT.